This entry lists 31 T cell receptor beta chains sequenced from one sample in a study of shared clonotypes between healthy human individuals. Here immunoSEQ multiplex PCR was the method, and the copy in TCRdb shows in-frame clones only, minus some. The profile shows about 2.2 million clones, around 93% of them singletons. Only CD45RO-negative cells positively selected for CCR7 counted as naive CD8 cells, so terminally differentiated effector memory CD45RA+ cells were excluded. Material for sequencing was naive CD8+ T cells from PBMCs. These receptor sequences come from a man aged 18 to 29 in good health. Some clones in this sample may be carry-over from other donors' samples.

V gene TRBV11-2 combines with J gene TRBJ2-3, with 9 bases that match TRBD2. CDR1 SGHAT and CDR2 FQNNGV come from the germline V gene. This CDR3 spans 17 amino acids. The V and J ends lost 4 bases and 5 bases, in that order; junction bases with no gene match: 13. Written as DNA, the CDR3 is TGTGCCAGCAGCTCCGGAAAACTCATAGCGGGAGAAGATACGCAGTATTTT. This gives the protein CASSSGKLIAGEDTQYF.

This clone has a single count. The rearrangement uses TRBV27 and TRBJ2-3, with D tentatively TRBD1 (5 bases). CDR1 is MNHEY and CDR2 is SMNVEV in the germline V gene (reference sequence). Trimming took 3 bases from V and 5 from J, leaving 12 bases between them. The CDR3 is 14 amino acids. CDR3 region: CASSFYGTGDTQYF. The CDR3 bases are TGTGCCAGCAGTTTTTATGGTACAGGAGATACGCAGTATTTT.

The rearrangement uses TRBV4-3 and TRBJ2-2, with 12 bases matching TRBD2. CDR1 and CDR2 from the germline V gene are LGHNA and YSLEER. V gave up 0 bases and J gave up 4 bases; unmatched junction bases: 9. The CDR3 loop spans 19 amino acids. CDR3 loop: CASSQEGLAGGPRTGELFF. In DNA form, the CDR3 reads TGCGCCAGCAGCCAAGAAGGGCTAGCGGGAGGGCCACGCACCGGGGAGCTGTTTTTT.

The chain uses TRBV27 and TRBJ2-7, with 13 bases that match TRBD2. The CDR3 consists of 16 residues. Germline-derived CDR1 and CDR2 are MNHEY and SMNVEV (reference sequence). J was trimmed by 3 bases and V by 1 base; bases with no gene match: 3. CDR3 sequence (DNA): TGTGCCAGCAGTTTATTGACTAGCGGGAGGATCTACGAGCAGTACTTC. Protein: CASSLLTSGRIYEQYF.

V gene TRBV9 combines with J gene TRBJ2-1, with 9 positions matching TRBD2. Unmatched junction bases numbered 19, after V lost 5 bases and J lost 13 bases. The CDR3 runs to 16 residues. CDR1 SGDLS and CDR2 YYNGEE come from the germline V gene. CDR3 residues: CASSLSWGLAGNDQFF. In DNA, the CDR3 is TGTGCCAGCAGTCTTTCTTGGGGTCTAGCGGGAAACGACCAGTTCTTC.

This chain connects TRBV29-1 to TRBJ2-1; TRBD1 matches at 9 bases. Germline CDR1 reads SQVTM; CDR2 reads ANQGSEA. After removal of 6 bases from V and 5 bases from J, the junction contained 8 bases not matched to a gene. This CDR3 has 14 residues. CDR3 amino acids: CSVVTGGRDNEQFF. The CDR3 nucleotides are TGCAGCGTCGTAACAGGGGGCCGCGACAATGAGCAGTTCTTC.

The genes are TRBV28 and TRBJ2-7; D gene unclear. CDR1 MDHEN and CDR2 SYDVKM come from the germline V gene. Trimming left V 7 bases short and J 5 bases short, with 9 bases between. The CDR3 contains 11 residues. The CDR3 here is CASTRLDEQYF. DNA for the CDR3: TGTGCCAGCACCCGGTTAGACGAGCAGTACTTC.

CDR3 in amino acids: CASSLYEPNTEAFF. CDR3 nucleotides: TGTGCCAGCAGCTTATATGAACCTAACACTGAAGCTTTCTTT. This sequence joins TRBV11-2 and TRBJ1-1, with D unclear. Germline CDR1 reads SGHAT; CDR2 reads FQNNGV. Trimming stripped 2 bases from V and 2 bases from J, with 9 bases between. This CDR3 region has 14 residues.

Here the CDR3 reads CATSLRMGGDSYEQYF. CDR3 DNA sequence: TGTGCCACCAGCCTCCGCATGGGGGGCGACTCCTACGAGCAGTACTTC. The chain employs TRBV15 and TRBJ2-7; D is perhaps TRBD1 or TRBD2 (6 bases each). The V and J ends lost 5 bases and 0 bases respectively, with 17 bases between them. Looked up from germline, CDR1 is LNHNV and CDR2 is YYDKDF (reference sequence). This CDR3 contains 16 residues.

The J gene is TRBJ1-5, the V gene TRBV15; 7 bases agree with TRBD1. J was trimmed by 1 base and V by 3 bases; bases with no gene match: 6. CDR3 length equals 16 residues. In germline, CDR1 is LNHNV, CDR2 YYDKDF (reference sequence). CDR3 residues: CATSSDREGSNQPQHF. The DNA for the CDR3 is TGTGCCACCAGCAGCGACAGGGAGGGAAGCAATCAGCCCCAGCATTTT.

This chain connects TRBV28 to TRBJ1-5; D is perhaps TRBD1 (5 bases). The CDR3 covers 14 residues. Germline lookup yields CDR1 MDHEN and CDR2 SYDVKM. Trimming pared 1 base from V and 11 bases from J, leaving 15 bases between. CDR3 protein: CASSLLGGTRAQHF. DNA for the CDR3: TGTGCCAGCAGTTTATTGGGGGGGACTAGGGCCCAGCATTTT.

For this clone: The sample carries other DNA sequences with the same CDR3. This rearrangement joins TRBV13 to TRBJ2-7; D not certain. Looked up from germline, CDR1 is PRHDT and CDR2 is FYEKMQ (reference sequence). This CDR3 has 13 residues. Trimming took 0 bases from V and 1 from J, leaving 4 bases between them. The CDR3 sequence: CASSLGGSYEQYF. CDR3 nucleotides: TGTGCCAGCAGCTTAGGGGGATCCTACGAGCAGTACTTC. Looking up the rest from reference TRBV13 and TRBJ2-7 gives the full variable domain: AAGVIQSPRHLIKEKRETATLKCYPIPRHDTVYWYQQGPGQDPQFLISFYEKMQSDKGSIPDRFSAQQFSDYHSELNMSSLELGDSALYFCASSLGGSYEQYFGPGTRLTVT.

The chain has TRBV4-1 and TRBJ2-5, with 10 positions matching TRBD2. Germline-derived CDR1 and CDR2 are MGHRA and YSYEKL. This CDR3 has 15 amino acids. Trimming at V came to 4 bases and at J to 3 bases, leaving 5 bases not matched to a gene. This CDR3 is CASSLALAGKETQYF. Written as DNA, the CDR3 is TGCGCCAGCAGCCTTGCACTAGCGGGAAAAGAGACCCAGTACTTC.

V and J are TRBV28 and TRBJ2-2; D possibly corresponds to TRBD2 (5 bases). The CDR3 has 13 amino acids. In germline, CDR1 is MDHEN, CDR2 SYDVKM. V was shortened by 7 bases and J by 4 bases, with 10 bases between the two germline ends. CDR3 nucleotide sequence: TGTGCCAGCATTTCCGAGGGCACCGGGGAGCTGTTTTTT. This encodes CASISEGTGELFF.

The V and J genes are TRBV19 and TRBJ1-1; perhaps TRBD1 as D (6 bases). V dropped 7 bases and J dropped 4 bases, with 22 bases sitting between them. The germline V gene has CDR1 LNHDA and CDR2 SQIVND (reference sequence). The CDR3 runs 16 residues. CDR3 in amino acids: CASTYGLGGWGTEAFF. Here the CDR3 DNA reads TGTGCCAGTACCTATGGTTTGGGGGGCTGGGGCACTGAAGCTTTCTTT.

This rearrangement joins TRBV30 to TRBJ1-1; no clear D gene. Per germline, CDR1 GTSNPN and CDR2 SVGIG (reference sequence). V dropped 1 base and J dropped 1 base, with 7 bases sitting between them. This CDR3 contains 13 residues. CDR3 in DNA: TGTGCCTGGAGTGCCGGGTCGAACACTGAAGCTTTCTTT. Protein sequence: CAWSAGSNTEAFF.

V gene TRBV7-8 combines with J gene TRBJ2-2, with 11 nucleotides matching TRBD2. The CDR3 totals 16 residues. Germline-derived CDR1 and CDR2 are SGHVS and FQNEAQ. V gave up 5 bases and J gave up 5 bases; unmatched junction bases: 7. In DNA, the CDR3 is TGTGCCAGCAGCCTAATAGCGGGAGGGCCAACCGGGGAGCTGTTTTTT. As protein: CASSLIAGGPTGELFF.

The chain links TRBV6-1 to TRBJ1-1; D may be TRBD1 (6 bases). Germline assignment: CDR1 MNHNS and CDR2 SASEGT. The CDR3 is 16 residues long. V was shortened by 3 bases and J by 5 bases, with 19 bases between the two germline ends. This CDR3 is CASSDYFRGGWTEAFF. CDR3 nucleotides: TGTGCCAGCAGTGATTATTTCAGGGGCGGATGGACTGAAGCTTTCTTT.

The rearrangement uses TRBV6-5 and TRBJ2-7, with 10 bases that match TRBD2. This CDR3 is built from 14 residues. Trimming took 5 bases from V and 5 from J; bases not matched to a gene: 6. Germline loops: CDR1 MNHEY, CDR2 SVGAGI. CDR3 in amino acids: CASSNPGLANEQYF. The CDR3 bases are TGTGCCAGCAGTAACCCGGGACTAGCGAACGAGCAGTACTTC.

The V gene is TRBV27, the J gene TRBJ1-4, with D uncertain. There are 15 residues in the CDR3. Germline CDR1 MNHEY, CDR2 SMNVEV (reference sequence). V lost 5 bases and J 5 bases, leaving 15 bases between the germline ends. The CDR3 nucleotides are TGTGCCAGCAGTCCCAAGGGAAGGTCGAATGAAAAACTGTTTTTT. Protein sequence: CASSPKGRSNEKLFF.

The CDR3 protein is CASSEGQEPDEQFF. CDR3 nucleotide sequence: TGTGCCAGCAGTGAGGGACAGGAACCCGATGAGCAGTTCTTC. The chain combines TRBV5-4 with TRBJ2-1; 8 nucleotides line up with TRBD1. V lost 5 bases and J lost 8; bases outside the gene matches: 9. This CDR3 spans 14 amino acids. CDR1 is SGHNT, CDR2 YYREEE, per germline (reference sequence).

This chain uses TRBV6-5 with TRBJ2-5; 8 positions match TRBD1. Germline values: CDR1 MNHEY, CDR2 SVGAGI. The trim removed 4 bases at V and 1 base at J, leaving 8 bases unmatched. This CDR3 contains 16 residues. The CDR3 reads CASSSLGTGFQETQYF. The CDR3 nucleotides read TGTGCCAGCAGTTCACTAGGGACAGGATTCCAAGAGACCCAGTACTTC.

The J gene is TRBJ1-3, the V gene TRBV29-1; D unresolved. V lost 7 bases, J lost 7 bases, and 23 bases lay in between. The germline V gene has CDR1 SQVTM and CDR2 ANQGSEA. The CDR3 has 15 amino acids. CDR3 DNA sequence: TGCAGCGCCCCACCCTCACCAACTCTGGATAACACCATATATTTT. It specifies CSAPPSPTLDNTIYF.

The chain employs TRBV7-9 and TRBJ2-7, with D maybe TRBD1 (6 bases). The CDR3 has 16 amino acids. Germline loops: CDR1 SEHNR, CDR2 FQNEAQ (reference sequence). The V end was cut by 5 bases, the J end by 5 bases, with 22 bases between. CDR3 sequence (DNA): TGTGCCAGCAGCATGGGACAAGGTGGGACCCCCCACGAGCAGTACTTC. It encodes CASSMGQGGTPHEQYF. Using reference TRBV7-9 and TRBJ2-7 for the parts outside the CDR3, the full variable domain is DTGVSQNPRHKITKRGQNVTFRCDPISEHNRLYWYRQTLGQGPEFLTYFQNEAQLEKSRLLSDRFSAERPKGSFSTLEIQRTEQGDSAMYLCASSMGQGGTPHEQYFGPGTRLTVT.

The chain joins TRBV11-2 to TRBJ2-1, with D perhaps TRBD1 or TRBD2 (5 bases each). There are 18 residues in the CDR3. The ends were cut back, 7 bases at V and 1 base at J, with 23 bases in the middle. Germline lookup yields CDR1 SGHAT and CDR2 FQNNGV. Here the CDR3 reads CASKQRDGSGSSYNEQFF. CDR3 in DNA: TGTGCCAGCAAACAGAGGGACGGCAGCGGTAGTTCCTACAATGAGCAGTTCTTC.

Note on this clone: Different DNA sequences within this sample yield the same CDR3. The gene calls are TRBV9 and TRBJ2-1, with 7 bases fitting TRBD1. V shed 7 bases and J 9 bases; nucleotides not matched to a gene: 10. Germline loops: CDR1 SGDLS, CDR2 YYNGEE. The CDR3 has 13 residues. CDR3 bases: TGTGCCAGCTCCGGGACAGCGGTGGGTGAGCAGTTCTTC. Its translation is CASSGTAVGEQFF.

The chain couples TRBV28 to TRBJ2-5, with a tentative D call TRBD2 (6 bases). The CDR3 has 15 amino acids. Deletions cut 11 bases from V and 5 bases from J, with 24 bases between. Germline V CDR1 and CDR2: MDHEN, SYDVKM. The CDR3 nucleotides read TGTGCCTCGCTAAAACCGGCGTCCCGGGAGGAGACCCAGTACTTC. Its translation: CASLKPASREETQYF.

This chain joins TRBV7-7 and TRBJ2-1; D is possibly TRBD2 (5 bases). The germline gives CDR1 SSHAT, CDR2 FNYEAQ (reference sequence). The V and J ends lost 5 bases and 7 bases respectively, with 21 bases between them. The CDR3 loop spans 16 amino acids. The CDR3 spells CASSPRMVPTGNEQFF. In DNA form, the CDR3 reads TGTGCCAGCAGCCCTCGAATGGTCCCGACGGGGAATGAGCAGTTCTTC.

The chain recombines TRBV19 with TRBJ2-1; 8 positions agree with TRBD2. The CDR3 contains 15 residues. Germline assignment: CDR1 LNHDA and CDR2 SQIVND (reference sequence). V shed 2 bases and J 4 bases; nucleotides not matched to a gene: 4. CDR3 residues: CASSITAGEYNEQFF. The DNA for the CDR3 is TGTGCCAGTAGTATAACAGCGGGGGAATACAATGAGCAGTTCTTC.

A remark on this clone: Other DNA sequences of this sample code for an identical CDR3. This rearrangement joins TRBV5-6 to TRBJ2-7, with 8 bases aligning to TRBD1. The CDR3 has 13 amino acids. Per the germline V gene, CDR1 is SGHDT and CDR2 is YYEEEE. Losses at the gene ends were 4 bases for V and 4 bases for J; bases not matched to a gene: 4. The CDR3 DNA reads as TGTGCCAGCAGCCCACGGACAGGGTACGAGCAGTACTTC. This translates into CASSPRTGYEQYF.

The J gene is TRBJ2-7, the V gene TRBV2; maybe TRBD2 (5 bases). The CDR3 is made up of 12 amino acids. Germline CDR1 and CDR2: SNHLY and FYNNEI. Trimming left V 5 bases short and J 2 bases short, with 7 bases between. CDR3 in DNA: TGTGCCAGCAGTTTGACTACCTACGAGCAGTACTTC. This translates into CASSLTTYEQYF.